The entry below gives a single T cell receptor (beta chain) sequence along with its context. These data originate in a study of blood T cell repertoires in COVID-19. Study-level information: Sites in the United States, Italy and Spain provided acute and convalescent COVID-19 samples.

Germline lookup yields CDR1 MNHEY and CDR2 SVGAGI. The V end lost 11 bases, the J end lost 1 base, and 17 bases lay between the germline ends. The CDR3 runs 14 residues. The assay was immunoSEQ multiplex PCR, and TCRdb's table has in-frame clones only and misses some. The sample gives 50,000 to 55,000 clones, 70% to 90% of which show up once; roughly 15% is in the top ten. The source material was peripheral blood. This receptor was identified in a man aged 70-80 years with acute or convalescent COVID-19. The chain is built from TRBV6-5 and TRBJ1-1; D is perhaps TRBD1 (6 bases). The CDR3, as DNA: TGTGCCGGAACAGAGGGACATAGGAACACTGAAGCTTTCTTT. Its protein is CAGTEGHRNTEAFF.